Below, one T cell receptor (beta chain) is given with its context. The treatment was: oral pan-JAK inhibitor, 5-10 mg twice daily. Those with alopecia areata gave lesional scalp punch biopsies and peripheral blood. The sample belongs to a study of CD8+ T cells in alopecia areata. Study-wide context: The tofacitinib course ran for 6 to 18 months and was followed by 6 months off drug.

The sequencing template was cDNA reverse transcribed from extracted RNA. Profiled with immunoSEQ multiplex PCR; TCRdb holds only in-frame clones, not every one. The data show some 110,000 clones, 58% seen once. With V trimmed by 4 bases and J by 4 bases, 5 bases remained unmatched. CDR1 MDHEN and CDR2 SYDVKM come from the germline V gene. The CDR3 covers 14 residues. The receptor was derived from a human donor with alopecia areata. The chain carries TRBV28 and TRBJ2-7; 9 bases are shared with TRBD1. Sequencing used CD8+ T cells sorted from blood, obtained at week 4, from a patient treated with tofacitinib. The CDR3 DNA sequence: TGTGCCAGCAGTTCCCGGGACAGGGATTACGAGCAGTACTTC. This translates into CASSSRDRDYEQYF.